This TCR beta chain stems from a study of blood T cell repertoires in COVID-19. Turning to the study itself: COVID-19 samples collected from the United States, Italy and Spain covered acute and convalescent phases. The cDNA or gDNA used as material had been derived from T cells, B-cell-depleted T cells, or PBMCs.

Authors' analysis steps: Amplification of reference gene primers was used by the study to estimate nucleated cell counts. Sequencing used immunoSEQ multiplex PCR; TCRdb keeps in-frame clones, though not all of them. For V, J and clone size, that table is used; D and trimming come from the DNA. The sample contains 55,000 to 80,000 clones, roughly four fifths of which appear only once. V gave up 0 bases and J gave up 0 bases; unmatched junction bases: 1. The CDR3 spans 18 residues. Germline values: CDR1 MGHRA, CDR2 YSYEKL. This receptor was taken from a woman in her 70s with acute or convalescent COVID-19. The V call is TRBV4-1, the J call TRBJ2-6; 11 bases map to TRBD1. Sequences were obtained from peripheral blood. CDR3 coding DNA: TGCGCCAGCAGCCAAGAGGGGACAGGGGGCTCTGGGGCCAACGTCCTGACTTTC. It codes for CASSQEGTGGSGANVLTF.